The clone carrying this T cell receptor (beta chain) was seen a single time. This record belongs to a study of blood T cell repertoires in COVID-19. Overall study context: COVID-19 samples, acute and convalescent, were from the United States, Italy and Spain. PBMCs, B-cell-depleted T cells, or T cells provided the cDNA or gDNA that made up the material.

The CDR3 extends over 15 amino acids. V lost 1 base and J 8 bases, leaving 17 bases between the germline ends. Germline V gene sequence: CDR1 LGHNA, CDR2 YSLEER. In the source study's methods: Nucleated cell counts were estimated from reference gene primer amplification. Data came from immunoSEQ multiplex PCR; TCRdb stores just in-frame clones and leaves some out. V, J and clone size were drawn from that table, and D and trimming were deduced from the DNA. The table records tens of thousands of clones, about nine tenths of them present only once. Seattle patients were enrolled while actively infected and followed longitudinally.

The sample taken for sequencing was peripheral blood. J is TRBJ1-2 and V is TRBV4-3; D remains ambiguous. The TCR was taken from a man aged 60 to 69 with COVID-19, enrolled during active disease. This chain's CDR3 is CASSQGPGPSYGYTF. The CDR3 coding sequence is TGCGCCAGCAGCCAAGGCCCAGGCCCTTCTTACGGCTACACCTTC.